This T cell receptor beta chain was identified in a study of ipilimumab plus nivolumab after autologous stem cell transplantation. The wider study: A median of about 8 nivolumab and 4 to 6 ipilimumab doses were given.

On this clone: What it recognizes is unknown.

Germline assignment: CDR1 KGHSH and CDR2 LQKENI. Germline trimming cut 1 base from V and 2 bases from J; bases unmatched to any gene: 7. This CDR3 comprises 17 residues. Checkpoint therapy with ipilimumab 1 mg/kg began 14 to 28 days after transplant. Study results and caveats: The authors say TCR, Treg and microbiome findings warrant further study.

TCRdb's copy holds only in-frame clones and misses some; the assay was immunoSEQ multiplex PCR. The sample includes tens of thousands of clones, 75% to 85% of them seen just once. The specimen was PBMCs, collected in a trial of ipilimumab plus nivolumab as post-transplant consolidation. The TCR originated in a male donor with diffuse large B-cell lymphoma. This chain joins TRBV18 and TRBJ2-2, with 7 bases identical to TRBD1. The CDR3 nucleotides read TGTGCCAGCTCACCACGTACCGGGACAGCAAACACCGGGGAGCTGTTTTTT. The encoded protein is CASSPRTGTANTGELFF.